The 29 T cell receptor beta chains in this list originate from one sample, sequenced in a study of blood T cell repertoires in COVID-19. The data were produced by immunoSEQ multiplex PCR, yet TCRdb's version contains in-frame clones alone and is incomplete. This sample carries approximately 320,000 clones, over 85% of them seen once, and the ten largest clones take around 10%. The sample consisted of peripheral blood. These receptors originate from a woman in her twenties or thirties with COVID-19, enrolled during active disease.

The rearrangement links TRBV5-4 to TRBJ2-2; the D is unclear. V was clipped by 0 bases and J by 8 bases, with 11 bases between them. There are 14 residues in the CDR3. Germline assignment: CDR1 SGHNT and CDR2 YYREEE (reference sequence). CDR3 residues: CASSLVAVGGELFF. In DNA form, the CDR3 reads TGTGCCAGCAGCTTGGTCGCGGTTGGGGGGGAGCTGTTTTTT.

This sequence joins TRBV27 and TRBJ1-1, with D hard to call. Germline loops: CDR1 MNHEY, CDR2 SMNVEV (reference sequence). This CDR3 has 15 residues. The V end was cut by 0 bases, the J end by 4 bases, with 12 bases between. CDR3 sequence (DNA): TGTGCCAGCAGTTTATCCCCCAACAGTCTCACTGAAGCTTTCTTT. It translates to CASSLSPNSLTEAFF.

The V and J genes are TRBV14 and TRBJ2-5; D possibly corresponds to TRBD2 (5 bases). The CDR3 sequence is 16 residues long. Germline loops: CDR1 SGHDN, CDR2 FVKESK. The germline V and J ends were trimmed by 1 base and 1 base, with 13 bases remaining between them. For the CDR3, the DNA is TGTGCCAGCAGCCAAGCCATCGGGGTCCTCCAAGAGACCCAGTACTTC. Translation: CASSQAIGVLQETQYF.

V is TRBV19 and J is TRBJ2-5, with 13 bases fitting TRBD2. Germline CDR1 LNHDA, CDR2 SQIVND (reference sequence). After removal of 6 bases from V and 9 bases from J, the junction contained 10 bases not matched to a gene. The CDR3 is 15 amino acids. CDR3 region: CASRLTSGGVWPQYF. As DNA, the CDR3 is TGTGCCAGTAGACTAACTAGCGGGGGGGTCTGGCCCCAGTACTTC.

V gene TRBV5-1 combines with J gene TRBJ1-6, with TRBD1 as a possible D gene (5 bases). V shed 5 bases and J shed 4 bases, with 13 bases lying between them. Germline CDR1 SGHRS, CDR2 YFSETQ. The CDR3 runs to 15 residues. This CDR3 is CASRPWTNYNSPLHF. The CDR3 DNA reads as TGCGCCAGCAGACCGTGGACAAATTATAATTCACCCCTCCACTTT.

J is TRBJ2-5 and V is TRBV6-6; D is possibly TRBD2 (7 bases). Germline values: CDR1 MNHNY, CDR2 SVGAGI (reference sequence). The CDR3 loop spans 14 amino acids. Trimming stripped 4 bases from V and 7 bases from J, with 16 bases between. CDR3: CASSSGGGPGTQYF. CDR3 in DNA: TGTGCCAGCAGTTCTGGGGGGGGCCCCGGGACCCAGTACTTC.

V is TRBV12-1 and J is TRBJ1-6. TRBV12-1 is a listed pseudogene. CDR3 length equals 16 residues. The DNA of the CDR3 is TGTGCCAGCAGCTTTGCGCGGGAAGGCCCCGATTCACCCCTCCACTTT. This gives the protein CASSFAREGPDSPLHF.

This chain joins TRBV11-2 and TRBJ2-7, with a tentative D call TRBD2 (6 bases). The CDR3 sequence is 13 residues long. V shed 6 bases and J shed 4 bases, with 13 bases lying between them. From germline, CDR1 is SGHAT and CDR2 FQNNGV. CDR3: CASSSTGGYEQYF. Written as DNA, the CDR3 is TGTGCCAGCAGTTCTACCGGGGGATACGAGCAGTACTTC.

J is TRBJ1-4 and V is TRBV5-1; D uncertain. Trimming pared 0 bases from V and 7 bases from J, leaving 4 bases between. Germline V gives CDR1 SGHRS, CDR2 YFSETQ. The CDR3 loop spans 12 amino acids. CDR3 in DNA: TGCGCCAGCAGCTTGGACTTTGAAAAACTGTTTTTT. It specifies CASSLDFEKLFF.

In its sample, this clone was seen a few times. The chain recombines TRBV5-1 with TRBJ1-3; 9 positions agree with TRBD1. The CDR3 has 16 residues. V lost 3 bases, J lost 4 bases, and 8 bases stayed unmatched. The germline V gene has CDR1 SGHRS and CDR2 YFSETQ. The CDR3 nucleotides are TGCGCCAGCAGCTCAACAGGGGGCTCGGGGGGAAACACCATATATTTT. It codes for CASSSTGGSGGNTIYF.

The V gene is TRBV28, the J gene TRBJ2-7; D possibly corresponds to TRBD1 (6 bases). The V gene lost 6 bases and the J gene lost 4 bases, with 22 bases spanning the gap. The CDR3 sequence is 16 residues long. Looked up from germline, CDR1 is MDHEN and CDR2 is SYDVKM. CDR3 bases: TGTGCCAGCAGCGACAGAAGGGGACACGATAATTACGAGCAGTACTTC. Its translation: CASSDRRGHDNYEQYF.

The CDR3 reads CASSFQSQAYNEQFF. The CDR3 coding sequence is TGTGCCAGCAGCTTTCAGTCACAGGCCTACAATGAGCAGTTCTTC. The chain combines TRBV11-3 with TRBJ2-1; tentatively, D is TRBD1 (5 bases). The V end lost 3 bases, the J end lost 2 bases, and 11 bases lay between the germline ends. The CDR3 is 15 amino acids. Germline CDR1 is SGHNT and CDR2 is YENEEA.

This clone has a single count. The chain couples TRBV5-5 to TRBJ2-2; D may be TRBD1 (5 bases). The CDR3 sequence is 13 residues long. V was trimmed by 5 bases and J by 4 bases, leaving 9 bases between them. Germline values: CDR1 SGHKS, CDR2 YYEKEE (reference sequence). The CDR3 DNA follows: TGTGCCAGCAGTTTGACAGTCACCGGGGAGCTGTTTTTT. It translates to CASSLTVTGELFF.

The chain has TRBV3-1 (or the pseudogene TRBV3-2) and TRBJ2-3; D possibly corresponds to TRBD2 (7 bases). The CDR3 sequence is 21 residues long. Germline V CDR1 and CDR2: LGHDT, YNNKEL (reference sequence). V lost 1 base and J lost 5, with 31 bases in between. The CDR3 region has the DNA TGTGCCAGCAGCCAAGTCATCCTGGGTATTTTGGGGGGGCCGTCGGAAGATACGCAGTATTTT. Amino acid sequence: CASSQVILGILGGPSEDTQYF.

The rearrangement joins TRBV4-1 to TRBJ1-2; 10 bases are a match to TRBD1. The V gene end was trimmed by 2 bases and the J gene end by 2 bases; junction bases not matched to a gene: 2. This CDR3 is 15 amino acids long. Germline V CDR1 and CDR2: MGHRA, YSYEKL. In DNA form, the CDR3 reads TGCGCCAGCAGCCAAACGGGACAGGGGAACTATGGCTACACCTTC. The encoded protein is CASSQTGQGNYGYTF.

This chain uses TRBV5-5 with TRBJ1-1, with D uncertain. The CDR3 consists of 13 residues. Per the germline V gene, CDR1 is SGHKS and CDR2 is YYEKEE (reference sequence). Trimming took off 2 bases at V and 1 base at J, with 6 bases between the two ends. CDR3 loop: CASSFTTNTEAFF. CDR3 coding DNA: TGTGCCAGCAGCTTTACTACGAACACTGAAGCTTTCTTT.

J is TRBJ2-1 and V is TRBV7-8; 13 nucleotides line up with TRBD2. CDR1 and CDR2 (germline): SGHVS, FQNEAQ. The CDR3 sequence is 15 residues long. Losses at the gene ends were 5 bases for V and 3 bases for J; bases not matched to a gene: 1. The CDR3 protein is CASSGTSGVYNEQFF. CDR3 sequence (DNA): TGTGCCAGCAGCGGGACTAGCGGGGTCTACAATGAGCAGTTCTTC. The whole variable domain, filled in from reference TRBV7-8 and TRBJ2-1, reads GAGVSQSPRYKVAKRGQDVALRCDPISGHVSLFWYQQALGQGPEFLTYFQNEAQLDKSGLPSDRFFAERPEGSVSTLKIQRTQQEDSAVYLCASSGTSGVYNEQFFGPGTRLTVL.

V gene TRBV29-1 combines with J gene TRBJ1-2; TRBD1 might be the D (5 bases). Germline V gene sequence: CDR1 SQVTM, CDR2 ANQGSEA. Trimming took off 5 bases at V and 2 bases at J, with 15 bases between the two ends. The CDR3 is 14 residues long. The CDR3 DNA reads TGCAGCGTTCCCTTTTTGCAGGGCAACTATGGCTACACCTTC. Residues: CSVPFLQGNYGYTF. Complete variable domain (other parts from reference TRBV29-1 and TRBJ1-2): SAVISQKPSRDICQRGTSLTIQCQVDSQVTMMFWYRQQPGQSLTLIATANQGSEATYESGFVIDKFPISRPNLTFSTLTVSNMSPEDSSIYLCSVPFLQGNYGYTFGSGTRLTVV.

The chain joins TRBV30 to TRBJ1-1; D gene unclear. The V and J ends lost 2 bases and 8 bases respectively, with 12 bases between them. Germline V CDR1 and CDR2: GTSNPN, SVGIG (reference sequence). This CDR3 has 12 residues. The CDR3 region is CAWSLGLTEAFF. The CDR3 DNA follows: TGTGCCTGGAGTCTGGGTCTGACAGAAGCTTTCTTT.

The V and J genes are TRBV19 and TRBJ2-2; 8 bases agree with TRBD1. Unmatched junction bases numbered 10, after V lost 5 bases and J lost 8 bases. The germline V gene has CDR1 LNHDA and CDR2 SQIVND (reference sequence). CDR3 length: 15 amino acids. DNA for the CDR3: TGTGCCAGTAGTCGCCAGGACAGGGAATATGGGGAGCTGTTTTTT. It yields the protein CASSRQDREYGELFF.

The sample holds a few counts of this clone. The rearrangement joins TRBV3-1 (or the pseudogene TRBV3-2) to TRBJ1-1, with D possibly TRBD1 on 6 matching bases. The germline V and J ends were trimmed by 2 bases and 7 bases, with 14 bases remaining between them. The CDR3 has 14 residues. Germline V lookup: CDR1 LGHDT, CDR2 YNNKEL (reference sequence). The CDR3 bases are TGTGCCAGCAGCCAATTACAGGGTTATGGTGAAGCTTTCTTT. Amino acids: CASSQLQGYGEAFF.

The J gene is TRBJ2-7, the V gene TRBV5-1; 10 bases match TRBD2. The V segment lost 1 base and the J segment 3 bases; nucleotides outside the gene matches: 1. From germline, CDR1 is SGHRS and CDR2 YFSETQ. The CDR3 consists of 14 residues. DNA of the CDR3: TGCGCCAGCAGCTTGCGGACTAGCGGCTACGAGCAGTACTTC. As protein: CASSLRTSGYEQYF.

The chain has TRBV19 and TRBJ1-4; 7 nucleotides match TRBD1. J lost 2 bases, V lost 9 bases, and 9 bases had no gene match. The CDR3 is 15 amino acids. Germline CDR1 and CDR2: LNHDA and SQIVND (reference sequence). CDR3 region: CASQNPGQTNEKLFF. Written as DNA, the CDR3 is TGTGCCAGCCAGAACCCGGGACAGACTAATGAAAAACTGTTTTTT.

V gene TRBV20-1 combines with J gene TRBJ2-7; no clear D gene. The CDR3 runs 11 residues. Trimming stripped 6 bases from V and 4 bases from J, with 10 bases between. Per the germline V gene, CDR1 is DFQATT and CDR2 is SNEGSKA (reference sequence). DNA of the CDR3: TGCAGTGCCGGGTCTCAATACGAGCAGTACTTC. Translation gives CSAGSQYEQYF.

The CDR3 spells CASSLGASGGSYEQYF. The CDR3, as DNA: TGTGCCAGCAGCTTGGGGGCTAGCGGGGGTTCCTACGAGCAGTACTTC. The chain recombines TRBV5-4 with TRBJ2-7; 10 nucleotides align to TRBD2. Germline values: CDR1 SGHNT, CDR2 YYREEE (reference sequence). Trimming cost V 0 bases and J 1 base; bases outside gene matches: 4. The CDR3 runs 16 residues.

The gene calls are TRBV18 and TRBJ1-5, with 9 bases lining up with TRBD1. Per the germline V gene, CDR1 is KGHSH and CDR2 is LQKENI. This CDR3 spans 16 amino acids. Trimming cost V 3 bases and J 6 bases; bases outside gene matches: 9. CDR3 nucleotide sequence: TGTGCCAGCTCACCGTCACAGGGGGCAGTCATTCAGCCCCAGCATTTT. It yields the protein CASSPSQGAVIQPQHF.

The J gene is TRBJ2-1, the V gene TRBV5-1, with 9 bases identical to TRBD1. This CDR3 has 14 residues. CDR1 SGHRS and CDR2 YFSETQ come from the germline V gene. The V segment lost 5 bases and the J segment 4 bases; nucleotides outside the gene matches: 4. CDR3 nucleotide sequence: TGCGCCAGCAGAACGGGACAGGGTTACAATGAGCAGTTCTTC. Translating it yields CASRTGQGYNEQFF.

The rearrangement links TRBV7-8 to TRBJ2-2; tentative D call: TRBD2 (5 bases). Trimming stripped 11 bases from V and 4 bases from J, with 20 bases between. The CDR3 totals 15 residues. Germline V gene lookup returns CDR1 SGHVS and CDR2 FQNEAQ. This chain's CDR3 is CAGKGEGRITGELFF. The DNA of the CDR3 is TGTGCCGGCAAGGGAGAGGGCCGGATCACCGGGGAGCTGTTTTTT. The whole variable domain, remainder taken from reference TRBV7-8 and TRBJ2-2, is GAGVSQSPRYKVAKRGQDVALRCDPISGHVSLFWYQQALGQGPEFLTYFQNEAQLDKSGLPSDRFFAERPEGSVSTLKIQRTQQEDSAVYLCAGKGEGRITGELFFGEGSRLTVL.

The V and J genes are TRBV19 and TRBJ2-1; 10 nucleotides agree with TRBD1. The germline V gene has CDR1 LNHDA and CDR2 SQIVND (reference sequence). Trimming took 6 bases from V and 6 from J; bases not matched to a gene: 8. There are 15 residues in the CDR3. CDR3 residues: CASSLDRGSVNEQFF. The CDR3 DNA follows: TGTGCCAGTAGCCTGGACAGGGGGTCGGTCAATGAGCAGTTCTTC.